This T cell receptor beta chain appears in the sequencing data of a study of OX40 agonist ivuxolimab in advanced cancers. Study context: At 0.01 to 10 mg/kg, ivuxolimab was administered intravenously to patients every 2 weeks. Of mixed ages from about 20 to 80 and averaging about 60 years, the group was around 78% male. Broader study findings: Still undetermined is the antigen specificity of the expanded peripheral T cells.

Systemic immunosuppression or autoimmune disease history was grounds to exclude patients. Details on this clone: Its antigen is unidentified.

The germline V gene has CDR1 MRHNA and CDR2 SNTAGT. V shed 4 bases and J 1 base; nucleotides not matched to a gene: 7. The CDR3 sequence is 16 residues long. Clones were sequenced by immunoSEQ multiplex PCR, and TCRdb holds only the in-frame ones, with some missing. The table shows 100,000 to 120,000 clones, with 89% occurring only once. The sample in question was CD4+ or CD8+ T cells sorted from blood, obtained in a trial of the OX40 agonist ivuxolimab. This rearrangement joins TRBV6-4 to TRBJ2-1, with TRBD1 identical over 7 bases. The sequence came from an adult with an advanced solid tumor such as melanoma, head and neck, liver or kidney cancer. As DNA, the CDR3 is TGTGCCAGCAGTGTCCAGGGGACAGATTCCTACAATGAGCAGTTCTTC. Protein product: CASSVQGTDSYNEQFF.